This T cell receptor (beta chain) was sequenced in a study of T-cell reconstitution after alpha-beta-depleted transplantation in children. The length of the CDR3 is 13 residues. CDR1 is MNHEY and CDR2 is SMNVEV in the germline V gene (reference sequence). Trimming took off 7 bases at V and 7 bases at J, with 13 bases between the two ends. This clonotype occurred a few times. Construction of the TCRbeta library involved unique molecular identifiers. One entry per CDR3 protein, called by TCRdb with MiXCR from the PCR reads. The data contain roughly 500,000 distinct CDR3 sequences, around 17% of them seen just once; the ten biggest clones take up roughly 3.3%.

Here the sequenced sample was PBMCs from the stem cell graft donor, taken from the stem cell graft. This chain connects TRBV27 to TRBJ1-4; D gene uncertain. This sequence originates from a human donor who donated a stem cell graft to a child with acute lymphoblastic leukemia. The CDR3 nucleotides read TGTGCCAGCACCCCAGCGGGGTTTGAAAAACTGTTTTTT. Protein sequence: CASTPAGFEKLFF. Together with reference TRBV27 and TRBJ1-4, the CDR3 gives the full variable domain: EAQVTQNPRYLITVTGKKLTVTCSQNMNHEYMSWYRQDPGLGLRQIYYSMNVEVTDKGDVPEGYKVSRKEKRNFPLILESPSPNQTSLYFCASTPAGFEKLFFGSGTQLSVL.